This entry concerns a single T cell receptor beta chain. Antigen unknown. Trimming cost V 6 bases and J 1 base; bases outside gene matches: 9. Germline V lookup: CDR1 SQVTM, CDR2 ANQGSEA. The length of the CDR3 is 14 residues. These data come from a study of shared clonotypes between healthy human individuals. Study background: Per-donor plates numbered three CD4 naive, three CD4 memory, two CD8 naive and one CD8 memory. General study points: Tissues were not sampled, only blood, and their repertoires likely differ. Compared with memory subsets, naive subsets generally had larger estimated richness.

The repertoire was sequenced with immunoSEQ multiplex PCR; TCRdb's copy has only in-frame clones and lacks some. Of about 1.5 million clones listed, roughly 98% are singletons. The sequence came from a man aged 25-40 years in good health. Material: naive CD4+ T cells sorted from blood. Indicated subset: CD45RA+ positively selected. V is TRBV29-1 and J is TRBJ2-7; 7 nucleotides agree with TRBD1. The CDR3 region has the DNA TGCAGCGTCGCCAACAGGGGACGGTCCTACGAGCAGTACTTC. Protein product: CSVANRGRSYEQYF.